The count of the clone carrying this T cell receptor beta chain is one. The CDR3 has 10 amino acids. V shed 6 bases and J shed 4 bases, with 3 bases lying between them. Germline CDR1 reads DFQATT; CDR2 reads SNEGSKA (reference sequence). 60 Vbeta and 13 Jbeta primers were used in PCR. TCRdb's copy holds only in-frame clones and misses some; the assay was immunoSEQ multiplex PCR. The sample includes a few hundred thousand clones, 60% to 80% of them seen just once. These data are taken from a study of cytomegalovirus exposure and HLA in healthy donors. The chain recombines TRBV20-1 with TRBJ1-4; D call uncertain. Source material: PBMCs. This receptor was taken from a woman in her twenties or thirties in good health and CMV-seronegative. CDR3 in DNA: TGCAGTGCCCGTAATGAAAAACTGTTTTTT. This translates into CSARNEKLFF.